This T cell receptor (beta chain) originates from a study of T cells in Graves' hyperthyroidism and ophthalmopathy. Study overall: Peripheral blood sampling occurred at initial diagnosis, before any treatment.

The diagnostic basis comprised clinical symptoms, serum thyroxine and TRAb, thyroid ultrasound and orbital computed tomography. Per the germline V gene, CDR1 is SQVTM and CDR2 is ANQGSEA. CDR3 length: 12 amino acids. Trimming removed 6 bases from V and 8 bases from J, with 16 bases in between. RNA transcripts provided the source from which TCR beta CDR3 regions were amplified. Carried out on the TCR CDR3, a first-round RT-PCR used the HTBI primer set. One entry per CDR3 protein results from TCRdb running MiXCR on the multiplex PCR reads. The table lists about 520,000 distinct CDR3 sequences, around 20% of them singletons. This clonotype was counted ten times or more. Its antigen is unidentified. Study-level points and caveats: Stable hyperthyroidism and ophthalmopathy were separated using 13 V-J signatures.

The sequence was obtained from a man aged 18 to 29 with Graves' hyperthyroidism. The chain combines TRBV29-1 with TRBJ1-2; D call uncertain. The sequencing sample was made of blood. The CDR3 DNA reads TGCAGCGTCGAGGGTCCCGGTCTCGGCTACACCTTC. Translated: CSVEGPGLGYTF.